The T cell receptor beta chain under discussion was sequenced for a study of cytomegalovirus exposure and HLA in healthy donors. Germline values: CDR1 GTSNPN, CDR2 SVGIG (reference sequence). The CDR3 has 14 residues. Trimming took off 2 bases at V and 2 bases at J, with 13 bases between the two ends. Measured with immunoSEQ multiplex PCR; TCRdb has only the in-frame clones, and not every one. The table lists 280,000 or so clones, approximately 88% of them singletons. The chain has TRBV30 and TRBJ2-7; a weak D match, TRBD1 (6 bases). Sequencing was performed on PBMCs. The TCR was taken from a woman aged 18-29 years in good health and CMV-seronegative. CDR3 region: CAWSLGAVAYEQYF. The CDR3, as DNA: TGTGCCTGGAGTTTGGGGGCGGTTGCCTACGAGCAGTACTTC.